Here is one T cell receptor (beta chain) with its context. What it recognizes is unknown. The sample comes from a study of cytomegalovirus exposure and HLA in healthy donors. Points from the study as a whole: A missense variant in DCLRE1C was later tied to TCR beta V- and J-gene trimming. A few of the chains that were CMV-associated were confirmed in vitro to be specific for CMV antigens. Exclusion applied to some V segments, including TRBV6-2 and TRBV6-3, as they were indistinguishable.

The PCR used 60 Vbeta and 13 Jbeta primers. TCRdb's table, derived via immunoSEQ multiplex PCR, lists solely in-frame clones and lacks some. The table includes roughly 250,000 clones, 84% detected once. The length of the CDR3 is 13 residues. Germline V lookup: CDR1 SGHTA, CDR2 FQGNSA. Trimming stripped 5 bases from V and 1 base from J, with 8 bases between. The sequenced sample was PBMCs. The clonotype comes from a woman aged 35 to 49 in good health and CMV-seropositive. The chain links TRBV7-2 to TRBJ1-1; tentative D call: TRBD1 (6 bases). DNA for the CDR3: TGTGCCAGCAGCAAACAGGGGAACACTGAAGCTTTCTTT. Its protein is CASSKQGNTEAFF. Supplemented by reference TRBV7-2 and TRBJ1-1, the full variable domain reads GAGVSQSPSNKVTEKGKDVELRCDPISGHTALYWYRQSLGQGLEFLIYFQGNSAPDKSGLPSDRFSAERTGGSVSTLTIQRTQQEDSAVYLCASSKQGNTEAFFGQGTRLTVV.